This TCR beta chain originates from a study of blood T cell repertoires in COVID-19. Trimming pared 2 bases from V and 4 bases from J, leaving 12 bases between. The CDR3 runs to 15 residues. In germline, CDR1 is MNHNY, CDR2 SVGAGI (reference sequence). Data came from immunoSEQ multiplex PCR; TCRdb stores just in-frame clones and leaves some out. The sample has around 42,000 clones; roughly four fifths are singletons. The receptor was isolated from a woman in her sixties or seventies with acute or convalescent COVID-19. J is TRBJ1-5 and V is TRBV6-6, with a possible D match to TRBD1 (6 bases). The sequenced material came from peripheral blood. The CDR3 loop is CASSYLGQGNQPQHF. The DNA for the CDR3 is TGTGCCAGCAGTTACCTGGGGCAGGGGAATCAGCCCCAGCATTTT.